This T cell receptor beta chain is from a study of T cells in Graves' hyperthyroidism and ophthalmopathy (dated by TCRdb to 2018 to 2020). Some background on the complete study: Peripheral blood was sampled at the time of initial diagnosis, prior to any treatment. The 100 or so discovery patients were divided at random into training and test sets in a 7:3 ratio. TCR V-J signatures able to tell the groups apart were searched for in a discovery cohort of 90 to 100 patients, of whom around 42 had Graves' ophthalmopathy and more than 55 had stable Graves' hyperthyroidism. Prospective prediction of ophthalmopathy was tested in an independent validation cohort consisting of about 19 hyperthyroidism patients and 15 to 17 patients who later progressed to ophthalmopathy. The paper describes TCR Vbeta CDR3 sequencing of around 140 peripheral blood samples, made up of 43 ophthalmopathy patients, roughly 75 hyperthyroidism patients and roughly 17 progressor patients. After sampling, hyperthyroidism patients received methimazole starting at 30 mg daily, and ophthalmopathy patients received high-dose intravenous methylprednisolone. In more than 5 Graves' hyperthyroidism patients, the study also compared T-cell repertoires from thyroid tissue with T-cell repertoires from blood. General conclusions and limits of the study: No statistical method was used to fix the sample size in advance, and group allocation was not hidden from the investigators. In cross-validation, a model built on a 13 V-J signature told ophthalmopathy apart from stable hyperthyroidism with over 85% sensitivity and roughly 81% specificity, and in testing the same model reached 80%/75%. In validation, the model predicted progression to ophthalmopathy a median of roughly 6.1 months before onset, with about 67% sensitivity and 72.22% specificity. Most expanded thyroid clonotypes (frequency above 0.001) were also detected in blood, a finding suggesting that blood repertoires may reflect thyroid immune responses.

TCR beta CDR3 regions were amplified from RNA transcripts. The TCR CDR3 was subjected to a first round of RT-PCR using the HTBI primer set and the Qiagen OneStep RT-PCR kit. Libraries were constructed in a second round of multiplex PCR, after which size selection and purification were performed. Paired-end sequencing of the libraries was performed with 100 bp reads on an Illumina HiSeq2000. The authors' pipeline ran thus. SOAPnuke was used to process the raw data, throwing out any read that contained adapters or uncalled bases, had a mean Phred below 15, or lacked an exact constant-primer or identifier match. High-quality paired reads were merged with COPE v1.2.5, and unique nucleotide sequences were defined as clonotypes. MiTCR v1.1 was used to align the clonotypes against IMGT TRBV, TRBD and TRBJ reference segments. Only V-J combinations with frequency above 0.0001, covering approximately 99% of repertoires, were analysed. A TCS score was defined as the ratio between F50 (clonal expansion) and ExV (chaos), using BLOSUM62-based TCRdist between CDR3 peptides within each V-J. Welch's t-statistics and random forest reduced around 550 V-J features to fewer than 15, which were used in a naive Bayes classifier (R e1071). Using fastp at Q25 and MiXCR, TCRdb reprocessed the public reads and kept productive beta chains. Each CDR3 protein appears once, grouped with its most common genes and DNA. The V and J calls come from TCRdb's annotation, not from the publication. A total of 600,000 to 900,000 distinct CDR3 sequences appear in this sample, roughly 15% of them only once. Roughly 8% of the sample rests with the top ten.

As for this clonotype: The antigen this receptor binds is unknown. It has no much larger one-base neighbor in the sample; base qualities were not kept.

Stable Graves' hyperthyroidism was defined as no progression to ophthalmopathy during 18 months of follow-up. The hyperthyroidism patients were between 18 and 65 years old and newly diagnosed, with a disease duration of less than 2 months. Any patient with an uncontrolled infection, another autoimmune disease, pregnancy or lactation was excluded. Clinical symptoms, serum thyroxine and TRAb, thyroid ultrasound, and orbital computed tomography formed the basis for the diagnoses. Ficoll-Paque density gradient centrifugation was used to isolate PBMCs from about 10 ml of fresh peripheral blood. Total RNA was extracted using Trizol reagent, and RNA quality was assessed on an Agilent 2100 Bioanalyzer. Including the terminal cysteine and phenylalanine, the CDR3 comprises 14 residues. The kept DNA is CDR3 alone, 42 bases in frame from the first base. The germline V gene supplies CDR1 MNHNS and CDR2 SASEGT. Germline trimming amounts to 6 bases on V and 7 bases on J, with 7 as the count of junction bases outside the gene matches.

The sequence derives from a man younger than 30 with Graves' hyperthyroidism. Input material: blood. The V gene is TRBV6-1 and the J gene is TRBJ2-4; a stretch of 9 junction bases matches TRBD1. The CDR3 region reads CASRGRTGVNIQYF. The DNA is as follows: TGTGCCAGCAGGGGCAGGACAGGGGTTAACATTCAGTACTTC.